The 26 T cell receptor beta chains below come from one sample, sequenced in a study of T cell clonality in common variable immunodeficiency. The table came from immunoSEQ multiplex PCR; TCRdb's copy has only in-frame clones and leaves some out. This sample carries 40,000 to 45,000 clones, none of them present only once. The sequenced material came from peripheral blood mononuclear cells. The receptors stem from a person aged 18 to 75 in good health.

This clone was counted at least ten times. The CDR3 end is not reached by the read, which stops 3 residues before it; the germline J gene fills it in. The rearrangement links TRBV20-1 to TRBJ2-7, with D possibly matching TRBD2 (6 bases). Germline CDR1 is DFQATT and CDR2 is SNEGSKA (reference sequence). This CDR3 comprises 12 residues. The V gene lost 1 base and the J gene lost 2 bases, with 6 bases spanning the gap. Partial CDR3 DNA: TGCAGTGCTAGAGGGGGGGCCTACGAG. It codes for CSARGGAYE. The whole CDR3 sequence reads CSARGGAYEQYF.

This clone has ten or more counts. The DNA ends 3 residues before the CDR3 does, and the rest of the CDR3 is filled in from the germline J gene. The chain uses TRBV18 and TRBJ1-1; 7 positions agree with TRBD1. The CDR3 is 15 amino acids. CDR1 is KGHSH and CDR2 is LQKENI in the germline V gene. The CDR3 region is CASSPFGQEGDRAFF. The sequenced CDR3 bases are TGTGCCAGCTCACCCTTCGGACAGGAGGGGGATCGA.

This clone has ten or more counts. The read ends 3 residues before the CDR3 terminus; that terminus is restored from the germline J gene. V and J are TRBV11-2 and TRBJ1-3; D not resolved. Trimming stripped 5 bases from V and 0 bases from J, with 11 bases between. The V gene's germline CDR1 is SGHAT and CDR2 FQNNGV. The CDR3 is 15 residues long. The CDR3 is CASSRFRDSGNTIYF. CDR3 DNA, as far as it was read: TGTGCCAGCAGCAGATTCAGAGACTCTGGAAACACC.

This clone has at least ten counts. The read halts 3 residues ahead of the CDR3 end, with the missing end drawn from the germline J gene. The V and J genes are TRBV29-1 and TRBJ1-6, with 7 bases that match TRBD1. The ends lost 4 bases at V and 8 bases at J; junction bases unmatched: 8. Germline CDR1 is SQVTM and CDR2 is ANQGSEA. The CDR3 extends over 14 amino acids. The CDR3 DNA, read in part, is TGCAGCGTTGCCGCGGGACAGTCGGATTCACCC. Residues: CSVAAGQSDSP. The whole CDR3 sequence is CSVAAGQSDSPLHF.

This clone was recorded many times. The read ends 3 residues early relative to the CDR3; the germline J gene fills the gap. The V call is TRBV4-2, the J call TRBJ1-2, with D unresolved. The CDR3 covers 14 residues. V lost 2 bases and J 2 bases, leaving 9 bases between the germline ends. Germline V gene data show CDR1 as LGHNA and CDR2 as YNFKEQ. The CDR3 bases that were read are TGTGCCAGCAGCCAATTCCCCGGGAACTATGGC. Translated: CASSQFPGNYG. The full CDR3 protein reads CASSQFPGNYGYTF.

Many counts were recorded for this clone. The CDR3 sequence is CASSLRRQNYNSPLHF. Incomplete CDR3 DNA: TGTGCCAGTAGCCTCAGGAGGCAGAACTATAATTCACCC. V and J are TRBV19 and TRBJ1-6, with no clear D. Read coverage stops 3 residues before the CDR3 terminus; the germline J gene supplies the remainder. The V and J ends lost 6 bases and 3 bases respectively, with 15 bases between them. Germline CDR1 LNHDA, CDR2 SQIVND (reference sequence). The CDR3 loop spans 16 amino acids.

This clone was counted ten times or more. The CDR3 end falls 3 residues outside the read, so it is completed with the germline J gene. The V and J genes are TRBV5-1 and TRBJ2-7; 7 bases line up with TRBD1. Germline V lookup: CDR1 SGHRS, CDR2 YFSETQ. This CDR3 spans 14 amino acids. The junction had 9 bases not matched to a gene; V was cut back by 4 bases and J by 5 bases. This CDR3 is CASSILTGYDEQYF. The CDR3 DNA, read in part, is TGCGCCAGCAGCATACTGACAGGGTATGACGAG.

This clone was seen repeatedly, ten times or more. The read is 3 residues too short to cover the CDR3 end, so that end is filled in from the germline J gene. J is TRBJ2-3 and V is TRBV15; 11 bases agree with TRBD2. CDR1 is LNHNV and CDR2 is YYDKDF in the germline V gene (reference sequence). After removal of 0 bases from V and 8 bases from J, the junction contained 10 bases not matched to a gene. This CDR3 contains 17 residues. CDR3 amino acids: CATSRDPLAGGPTTQYF. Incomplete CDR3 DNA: TGTGCCACCAGCAGAGACCCCCTAGCGGGGGGACCCACTACG.

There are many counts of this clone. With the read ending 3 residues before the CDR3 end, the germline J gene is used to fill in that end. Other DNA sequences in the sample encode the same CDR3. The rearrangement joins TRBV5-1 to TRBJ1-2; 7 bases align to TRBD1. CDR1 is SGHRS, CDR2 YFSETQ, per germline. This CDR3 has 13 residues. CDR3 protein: CASSLGQGIFYTF. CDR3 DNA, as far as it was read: TGCGCCAGCAGCTTGGGACAGGGTATTTTC.

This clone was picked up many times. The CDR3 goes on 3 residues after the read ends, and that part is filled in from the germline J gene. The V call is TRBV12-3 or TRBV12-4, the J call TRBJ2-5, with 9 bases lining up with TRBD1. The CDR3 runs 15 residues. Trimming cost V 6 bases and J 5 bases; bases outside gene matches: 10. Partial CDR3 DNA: TGTGCCAGCAGGCCCCTGGGACAGGGATATGAGACC. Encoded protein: CASRPLGQGYET. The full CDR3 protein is CASRPLGQGYETQYF.

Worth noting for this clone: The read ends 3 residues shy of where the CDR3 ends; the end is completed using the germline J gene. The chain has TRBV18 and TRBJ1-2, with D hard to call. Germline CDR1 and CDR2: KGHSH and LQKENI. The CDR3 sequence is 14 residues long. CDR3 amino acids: CASSPPSQSYDYTF. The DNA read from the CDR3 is TGTGCCAGCTCACCGCCTAGCCAGTCCTACGAC.

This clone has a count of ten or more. CDR3 DNA (partial): TGTGCCAGCATCGGCAGGGGGCACTCCTACGAG. The encoded protein is CASIGRGHSYE. The whole CDR3 reads CASIGRGHSYEQYF. The chain carries TRBV28 and TRBJ2-7, with 8 positions matching TRBD1. With the read ending 3 residues before the CDR3 end, the germline J gene is used to fill in that end. J lost 0 bases, V lost 7 bases, and 5 bases had no gene match. Germline assignment: CDR1 MDHEN and CDR2 SYDVKM. CDR3 length: 14 amino acids.

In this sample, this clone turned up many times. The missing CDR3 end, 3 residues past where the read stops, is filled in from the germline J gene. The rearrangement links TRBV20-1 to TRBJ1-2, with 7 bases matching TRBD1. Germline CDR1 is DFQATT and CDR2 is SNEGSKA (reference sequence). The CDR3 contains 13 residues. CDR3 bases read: TGCAGTGCTGTAAGACAGGGTCATGAAGGC. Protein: CSAVRQGHEG. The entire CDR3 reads CSAVRQGHEGYTF.

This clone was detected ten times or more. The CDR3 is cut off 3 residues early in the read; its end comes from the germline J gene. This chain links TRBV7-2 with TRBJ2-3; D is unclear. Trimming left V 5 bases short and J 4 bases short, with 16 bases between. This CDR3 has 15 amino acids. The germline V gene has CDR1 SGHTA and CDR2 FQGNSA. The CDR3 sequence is CASSLLPRAADTQYF. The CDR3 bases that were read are TGTGCCAGCAGCCTTCTACCGAGAGCCGCAGATACG.

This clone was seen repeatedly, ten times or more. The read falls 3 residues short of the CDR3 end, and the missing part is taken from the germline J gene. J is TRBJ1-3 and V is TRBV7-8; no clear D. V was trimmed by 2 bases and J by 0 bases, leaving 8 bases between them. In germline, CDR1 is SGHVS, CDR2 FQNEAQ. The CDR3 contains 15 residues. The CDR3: CASSLYSSSGNTIYF. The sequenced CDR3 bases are TGTGCCAGCAGCTTATATTCCAGCTCTGGAAACACC.

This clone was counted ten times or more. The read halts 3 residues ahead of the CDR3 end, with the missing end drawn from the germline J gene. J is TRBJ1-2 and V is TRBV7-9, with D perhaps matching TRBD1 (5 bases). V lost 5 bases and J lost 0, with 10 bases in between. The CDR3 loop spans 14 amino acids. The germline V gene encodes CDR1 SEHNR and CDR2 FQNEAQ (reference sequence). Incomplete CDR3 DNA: TGTGCCAGCAGCCAAACAGGTGCTAACTATGGC. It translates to CASSQTGANYG. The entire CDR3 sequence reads CASSQTGANYGYTF.

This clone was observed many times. The CDR3 spells CSARRGTGANVLTF. The sequenced CDR3 bases are TGCAGTGCTAGAAGGGGGACTGGGGCCAACGTC. The V gene is TRBV20-1, the J gene TRBJ2-6, with TRBD1 as a possible D gene (6 bases). The read finishes 3 residues shy of the CDR3 end, and the germline J gene is used to complete it. CDR3 length equals 14 residues. Trimming shortened V by 2 bases and J by 2 bases, and 7 bases separated the two germline ends. Germline-derived CDR1 and CDR2 are DFQATT and SNEGSKA (reference sequence).

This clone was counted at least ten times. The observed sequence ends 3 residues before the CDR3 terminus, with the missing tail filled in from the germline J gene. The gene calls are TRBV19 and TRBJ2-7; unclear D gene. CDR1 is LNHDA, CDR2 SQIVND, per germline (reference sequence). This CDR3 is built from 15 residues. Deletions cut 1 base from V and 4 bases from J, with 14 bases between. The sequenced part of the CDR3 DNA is TGTGCCAGTAGTATAGGACAAGGAGCAGCTTACGAG. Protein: CASSIGQGAAYE. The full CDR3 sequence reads CASSIGQGAAYEQYF.

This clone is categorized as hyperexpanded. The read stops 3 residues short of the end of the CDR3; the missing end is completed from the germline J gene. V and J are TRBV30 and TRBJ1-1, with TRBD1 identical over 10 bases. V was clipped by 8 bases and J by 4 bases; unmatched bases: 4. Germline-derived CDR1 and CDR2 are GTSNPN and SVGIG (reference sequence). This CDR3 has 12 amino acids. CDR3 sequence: CAAGQGFTEAFF. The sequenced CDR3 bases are TGTGCCGCGGGACAGGGGTTCACTGAA.

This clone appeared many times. CDR3 sequence reads: CSVRDKSSGNTIYF. The CDR3 DNA, read in part, is TGCAGCGTCCGGGACAAGAGCTCTGGAAACACC. The gene calls are TRBV29-1 and TRBJ1-3, with D possibly matching TRBD1 (6 bases). With the read ending 3 residues before the CDR3 end, the germline J gene is used to fill in that end. Deletions cut 6 bases from V and 0 bases from J, with 12 bases between. Germline CDR1 is SQVTM and CDR2 is ANQGSEA. The CDR3 length is 14 residues.

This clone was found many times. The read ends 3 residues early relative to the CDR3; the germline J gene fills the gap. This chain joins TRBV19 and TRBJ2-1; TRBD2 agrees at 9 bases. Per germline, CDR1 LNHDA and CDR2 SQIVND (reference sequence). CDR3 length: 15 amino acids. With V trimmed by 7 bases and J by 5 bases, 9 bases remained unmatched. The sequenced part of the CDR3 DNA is TGTGCCAGTACCCCACCGGGACTAGCTAACAATGAG. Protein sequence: CASTPPGLANNE. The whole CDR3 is CASTPPGLANNEQFF.

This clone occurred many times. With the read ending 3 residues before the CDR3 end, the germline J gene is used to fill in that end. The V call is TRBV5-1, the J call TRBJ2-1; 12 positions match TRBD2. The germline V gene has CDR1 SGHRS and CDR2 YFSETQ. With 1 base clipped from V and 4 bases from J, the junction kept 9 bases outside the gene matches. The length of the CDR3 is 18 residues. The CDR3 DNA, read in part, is TGCGCCAGCAGCTTGCTACTAGCGGGGGGCAGAGGATACAATGAG. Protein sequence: CASSLLLAGGRGYNE. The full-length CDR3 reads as CASSLLLAGGRGYNEQFF. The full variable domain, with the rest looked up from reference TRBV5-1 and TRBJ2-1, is KAGVTQTPRYLIKTRGQQVTLSCSPISGHRSVSWYQQTPGQGLQFLFEYFSETQRNKGNFPGRFSGRQFSNSRSEMNVSTLELGDSALYLCASSLLLAGGRGYNEQFFGPGTRLTVL.

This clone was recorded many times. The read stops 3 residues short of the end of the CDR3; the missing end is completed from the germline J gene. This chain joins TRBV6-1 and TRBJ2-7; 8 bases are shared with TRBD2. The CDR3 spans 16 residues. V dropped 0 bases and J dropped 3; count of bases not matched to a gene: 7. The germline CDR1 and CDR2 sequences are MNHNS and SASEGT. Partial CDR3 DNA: TGTGCCAGCAGTGAAGCCCCCCCGGGGGGGCACTACGAG. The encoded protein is CASSEAPPGGHYE. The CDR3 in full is CASSEAPPGGHYEQYF.

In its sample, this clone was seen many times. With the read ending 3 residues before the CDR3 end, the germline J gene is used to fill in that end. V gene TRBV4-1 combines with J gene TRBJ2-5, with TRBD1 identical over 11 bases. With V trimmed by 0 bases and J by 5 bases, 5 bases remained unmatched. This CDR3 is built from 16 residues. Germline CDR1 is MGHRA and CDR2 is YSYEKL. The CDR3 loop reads CASSQDRTGGWETQYF. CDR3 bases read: TGCGCCAGCAGCCAAGATCGGACAGGGGGCTGGGAGACC.

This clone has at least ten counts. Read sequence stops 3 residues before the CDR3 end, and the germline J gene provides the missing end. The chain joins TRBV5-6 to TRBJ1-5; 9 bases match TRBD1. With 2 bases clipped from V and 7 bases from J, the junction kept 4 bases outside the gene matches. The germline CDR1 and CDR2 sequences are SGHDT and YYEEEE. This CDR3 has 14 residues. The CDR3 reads CASSLQGARQPQHF. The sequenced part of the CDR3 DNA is TGTGCCAGCAGCTTACAGGGGGCGCGACAGCCC. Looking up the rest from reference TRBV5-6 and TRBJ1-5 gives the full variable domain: DAGVTQSPTHLIKTRGQQVTLRCSPKSGHDTVSWYQQALGQGPQFIFQYYEEEERQRGNFPDRFSGHQFPNYSSELNVNALLLGDSALYLCASSLQGARQPQHFGDGTRLSIL.

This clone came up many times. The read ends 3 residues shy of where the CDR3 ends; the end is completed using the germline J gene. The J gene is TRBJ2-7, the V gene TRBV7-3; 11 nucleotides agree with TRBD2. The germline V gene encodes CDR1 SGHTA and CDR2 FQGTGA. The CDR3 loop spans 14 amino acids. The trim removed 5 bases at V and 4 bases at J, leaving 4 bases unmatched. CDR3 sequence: CASSISGGAYEQYF. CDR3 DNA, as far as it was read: TGTGCCAGCAGCATTAGCGGGGGGGCGTACGAG.